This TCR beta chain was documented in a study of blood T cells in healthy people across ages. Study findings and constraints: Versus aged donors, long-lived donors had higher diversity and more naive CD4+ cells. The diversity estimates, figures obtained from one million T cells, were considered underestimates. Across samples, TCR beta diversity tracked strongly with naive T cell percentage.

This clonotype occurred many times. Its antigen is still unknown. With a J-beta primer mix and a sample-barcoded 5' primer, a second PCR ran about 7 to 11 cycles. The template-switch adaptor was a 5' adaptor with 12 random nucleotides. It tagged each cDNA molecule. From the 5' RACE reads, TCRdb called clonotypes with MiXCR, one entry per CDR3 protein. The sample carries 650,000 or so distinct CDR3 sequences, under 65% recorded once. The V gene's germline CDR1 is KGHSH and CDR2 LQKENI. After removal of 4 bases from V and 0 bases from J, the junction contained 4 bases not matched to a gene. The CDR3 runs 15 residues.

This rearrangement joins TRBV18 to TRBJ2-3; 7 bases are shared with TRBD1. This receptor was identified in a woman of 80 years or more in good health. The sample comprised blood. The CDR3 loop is CASSRNRGSTDTQYF. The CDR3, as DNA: TGTGCCAGCTCACGGAACAGGGGAAGCACAGATACGCAGTATTTT. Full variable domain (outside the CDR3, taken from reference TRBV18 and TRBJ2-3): NAGVMQNPRHLVRRRGQEARLRCSPMKGHSHVYWYRQLPEEGLKFMVYLQKENIIDESGMPKERFSAEFPKEGPSILRIQQVVRGDSAAYFCASSRNRGSTDTQYFGPGTRLTVL.